The 30 T cell receptor beta chains reported below all come from one sample, sequenced in a study of blood T cell repertoires in COVID-19. Sequenced by immunoSEQ multiplex PCR; TCRdb stores in-frame clones only, minus some. Found here are about 73,000 clones, around 77% of them singletons; the top ten hold about 2.1%. Input material: peripheral blood. The receptors come from a man between 65 and 85 years old with COVID-19, enrolled during active disease.

Only a few counts were recorded for this clone. V is TRBV27 and J is TRBJ1-3; 7 bases map to TRBD1. This CDR3 contains 13 residues. Germline trimming cut 6 bases from V and 9 bases from J; bases unmatched to any gene: 8. CDR1 is MNHEY, CDR2 SMNVEV, per germline (reference sequence). This chain's CDR3 is CASSMGQPGTIYF. DNA of the CDR3: TGTGCCAGCAGCATGGGACAGCCCGGCACCATATATTTT.

J is TRBJ2-3 and V is TRBV9; weak D call: TRBD1 (5 bases). V was pared by 0 bases and J by 4 bases, with 12 bases between. Germline CDR1 and CDR2: SGDLS and YYNGEE. The CDR3 extends over 15 amino acids. The DNA of the CDR3 is TGTGCCAGCAGCGTAGCCCAGGGCCCCCCAGATACGCAGTATTTT. It encodes CASSVAQGPPDTQYF.

The gene calls are TRBV19 and TRBJ1-1, with TRBD1 matching 8 bases. Germline V gives CDR1 LNHDA, CDR2 SQIVND (reference sequence). The trim removed 5 bases at V and 4 bases at J, leaving 6 bases unmatched. CDR3 length: 14 amino acids. Written as DNA, the CDR3 is TGTGCCAGTAGTGACAGGGGAAGGGTCACTGAAGCTTTCTTT. It encodes CASSDRGRVTEAFF.

V and J are TRBV7-9 and TRBJ1-1, with D tentatively TRBD1 (6 bases). This CDR3 has 15 residues. Between the trimmed V and J ends, which lost 1 base and 8 bases, there was a span of 17 bases. Germline V gene data show CDR1 as SEHNR and CDR2 as FQNEAQ (reference sequence). The CDR3: CASSLDQGPLGEAFF. For the CDR3, the DNA is TGTGCCAGCAGCTTAGACCAGGGGCCCCTCGGGGAAGCTTTCTTT.

V and J are TRBV27 and TRBJ1-5; tentatively, D is TRBD1 (5 bases). This CDR3 spans 14 amino acids. Germline V lookup: CDR1 MNHEY, CDR2 SMNVEV (reference sequence). The V end was cut by 2 bases, the J end by 3 bases, with 8 bases between. CDR3 in DNA: TGTGCCAGCAGTTTAAACAGGCTCAATCAGCCCCAGCATTTT. It specifies CASSLNRLNQPQHF.

This clone has just a few counts. The rearrangement uses TRBV28 and TRBJ1-2, with 7 bases identical to TRBD1. V dropped 3 bases and J dropped 8; count of bases not matched to a gene: 9. CDR3 size: 14 residues. Looked up from germline, CDR1 is MDHEN and CDR2 is SYDVKM. The CDR3 protein is CASSFRGQMMGYTF. The CDR3 DNA reads TGTGCCAGCAGTTTTCGGGGACAGATGATGGGCTACACCTTC.

The chain uses TRBV27 and TRBJ2-7, with D possibly being TRBD2 (6 bases). This CDR3 spans 14 amino acids. The V gene's germline CDR1 is MNHEY and CDR2 SMNVEV (reference sequence). V dropped 8 bases and J dropped 5 bases, with 19 bases sitting between them. As DNA, the CDR3 is TGTGCCAGCGTCCCCTCGGCGGGAACCGACGAGCAGTACTTC. The encoded protein is CASVPSAGTDEQYF.

The gene calls are TRBV4-1 and TRBJ2-7, with D possibly matching TRBD1 (5 bases). Germline V lookup: CDR1 MGHRA, CDR2 YSYEKL. This CDR3 is built from 15 residues. The V gene lost 1 base and the J gene lost 1 base, with 11 bases spanning the gap. DNA for the CDR3: TGCGCCAGCAGCCAAGTTTCACAGGCATCCTACGAGCAGTACTTC. This gives the protein CASSQVSQASYEQYF.

J is TRBJ2-1 and V is TRBV18; 7 bases fit TRBD2. This CDR3 comprises 16 residues. Germline values: CDR1 KGHSH, CDR2 LQKENI. The V and J ends lost 5 bases and 5 bases, in that order; junction bases with no gene match: 12. The CDR3: CASSVSPGGLNNEQFF. In nucleotides, the CDR3 is TGTGCCAGCTCAGTCTCACCGGGAGGTTTGAACAATGAGCAGTTCTTC. Complete variable domain (other parts from reference TRBV18 and TRBJ2-1): NAGVMQNPRHLVRRRGQEARLRCSPMKGHSHVYWYRQLPEEGLKFMVYLQKENIIDESGMPKERFSAEFPKEGPSILRIQQVVRGDSAAYFCASSVSPGGLNNEQFFGPGTRLTVL.

The genes are TRBV28 and TRBJ2-2; a possible D gene is TRBD1 (5 bases). The CDR3 contains 15 residues. V lost 6 bases and J lost 1, with 12 bases in between. The germline V gene encodes CDR1 MDHEN and CDR2 SYDVKM. CDR3 residues: CASRVLQENTGELFF. In DNA, the CDR3 is TGTGCCAGCAGAGTCCTACAGGAGAACACCGGGGAGCTGTTTTTT.

The CDR3 loop is CASSVGPQGTNEKLFF. The CDR3 nucleotides are TGTGCCAGCAGCGTAGGGCCCCAGGGAACTAATGAAAAACTGTTTTTT. The chain carries TRBV9 and TRBJ1-4, with a tentative D call TRBD1 (5 bases). The germline gives CDR1 SGDLS, CDR2 YYNGEE. The CDR3 extends over 16 amino acids. V lost 0 bases and J lost 1, with 10 bases in between. The full variable domain, completed using reference TRBV9 and TRBJ1-4, is DSGVTQTPKHLITATGQRVTLRCSPRSGDLSVYWYQQSLDQGLQFLIQYYNGEERAKGNILERFSAQQFPDLHSELNLSSLELGDSALYFCASSVGPQGTNEKLFFGSGTQLSVL.

V is TRBV5-1 and J is TRBJ1-2, with 7 bases identical to TRBD1. CDR1 is SGHRS and CDR2 is YFSETQ in the germline V gene. Unmatched junction bases numbered 3, after V lost 0 bases and J lost 4 bases. This CDR3 is 14 amino acids long. This CDR3 is CASSLAWDSYGYTF. The CDR3 DNA sequence: TGCGCCAGCAGCTTGGCATGGGACAGCTATGGCTACACCTTC.

The rearrangement joins TRBV7-3 to TRBJ2-1; no clear D gene. CDR1 SGHTA and CDR2 FQGTGA come from the germline V gene. V shed 0 bases and J shed 0 bases, with 15 bases lying between them. CDR3 size: 18 residues. CDR3 in DNA: TGTGCCAGCAGCTTAACGGCCCCCAGGATCCTCTCCTACAATGAGCAGTTCTTC. Residues: CASSLTAPRILSYNEQFF.

The CDR3 DNA is TGTGCCAGCAGCTTTTGGGCAGGGTTTGAAGCTTTCTTT. Its translation: CASSFWAGFEAFF. The chain joins TRBV7-2 to TRBJ1-1, with D tentatively TRBD1 (5 bases). V gave up 3 bases and J gave up 7 bases, with 12 bases separating them. In germline, CDR1 is SGHTA, CDR2 FQGNSA. The CDR3 is 13 residues long.

This rearrangement joins TRBV14 to TRBJ2-3; D is perhaps TRBD2 (5 bases). Germline CDR1 and CDR2: SGHDN and FVKESK. The V end was cut by 4 bases, the J end by 7 bases, with 12 bases between. CDR3 length equals 13 residues. This CDR3 reads CASSPGLANTQYF. The CDR3 DNA reads TGTGCCAGCAGCCCTGGGCTAGCTAATACGCAGTATTTT.

Only one count was recorded for this clone. The chain has TRBV14 and TRBJ2-5; 8 positions agree with TRBD1. Germline V gives CDR1 SGHDN, CDR2 FVKESK. V trimming: 4 bases; J trimming: 5 bases; junction bases outside the gene matches: 12. The CDR3 length is 16 residues. The chain's CDR3 is CASSLNRQGARETQYF. The CDR3 nucleotides read TGTGCCAGCAGCCTTAATCGTCAGGGGGCGCGGGAGACCCAGTACTTC.

This sequence joins TRBV5-1 and TRBJ1-4; 7 nucleotides align to TRBD1. The CDR3 runs 14 residues. Per germline, CDR1 SGHRS and CDR2 YFSETQ. The trim removed 0 bases at V and 7 bases at J, leaving 3 bases unmatched. The CDR3 protein is CASSLERGREKLFF. Here the CDR3 DNA reads TGCGCCAGCAGCTTGGAGAGGGGGCGTGAAAAACTGTTTTTT.

On this clone itself: The DNA is left out, because the CDR3 cannot be placed on it with certainty; the CDR3 is given as TCRdb lists it. V gene TRBV15 combines with J gene TRBJ1-6; the table's D call, TRBD1, has no DNA check behind it. CDR1 is LNHNV and CDR2 is YYDKDF in the germline V gene (reference sequence). The CDR3 totals 13 residues, both ends included. The CDR3 sequence: CATSVGTGINRAF.

This CDR3 reads CASSVGAGTSAVEQFF. DNA for the CDR3: TGTGCCAGCAGCGTAGGGGCCGGGACTAGCGCGGTTGAGCAGTTCTTC. V usage is TRBV9 and J usage is TRBJ2-1; 10 nucleotides agree with TRBD2. Trimming at V came to 0 bases and at J to 9 bases, leaving 9 bases not matched to a gene. The CDR3 has 16 residues. From germline, CDR1 is SGDLS and CDR2 YYNGEE.

This clone was counted once. The chain joins TRBV2 to TRBJ1-6; perhaps TRBD1 as D (6 bases). This CDR3 comprises 14 residues. Trimming cost V 5 bases and J 9 bases, with 14 bases left between them. The germline V gene encodes CDR1 SNHLY and CDR2 FYNNEI. The CDR3 is CASSYTEGGSPLHF. The DNA for the CDR3 is TGTGCCAGCAGTTACACCGAAGGGGGTTCACCCCTCCACTTT.

V gene TRBV7-2 combines with J gene TRBJ1-3; D is ambiguous. Germline CDR1 SGHTA, CDR2 FQGNSA. The CDR3 has 13 amino acids. V shed 5 bases and J shed 2 bases, with 7 bases lying between them. This CDR3 is CASSPWPGNTIYF. In nucleotides, the CDR3 is TGTGCCAGCAGCCCTTGGCCTGGAAACACCATATATTTT.

V usage is TRBV6-5 and J usage is TRBJ1-3; a weak D match, TRBD1 (6 bases). Trimming pared 6 bases from V and 0 bases from J, leaving 12 bases between. Germline V lookup: CDR1 MNHEY, CDR2 SVGAGI. CDR3 length: 15 amino acids. The DNA for the CDR3 is TGTGCCAGCAGCACAGGGTGGACCTCTGGAAACACCATATATTTT. Protein product: CASSTGWTSGNTIYF.

The V and J genes are TRBV15 and TRBJ2-2; the match to TRBD2 covers 10 bases. CDR1 LNHNV and CDR2 YYDKDF come from the germline V gene (reference sequence). The CDR3 is 18 amino acids. The V segment lost 1 base and the J segment 2 bases; nucleotides outside the gene matches: 7. For the CDR3, the DNA is TGTGCCACCAGCAGAGGGATAAGCGGGAGGGCCAACACCGGGGAGCTGTTTTTT. It codes for CATSRGISGRANTGELFF. Together with reference TRBV15 and TRBJ2-2, the CDR3 gives the full variable domain: DAMVIQNPRYQVTQFGKPVTLSCSQTLNHNVMYWYQQKSSQAPKLLFHYYDKDFNNEADTPDNFQSRRPNTSFCFLDIRSPGLGDTAMYLCATSRGISGRANTGELFFGEGSRLTVL.

This clone turned up a few times. The chain employs TRBV27 and TRBJ1-2, with a weak D call TRBD1 (5 bases). CDR3 length: 15 residues. V lost 2 bases, J lost 4 bases, and 14 bases lay in between. CDR1 is MNHEY, CDR2 SMNVEV, per germline (reference sequence). The CDR3 loop reads CASSLQGRPFYGYTF. CDR3 bases: TGTGCCAGCAGTTTACAGGGCAGACCTTTCTATGGCTACACCTTC.

V is TRBV28 and J is TRBJ2-3, with a tentative D call TRBD2 (5 bases). Germline lookup yields CDR1 MDHEN and CDR2 SYDVKM. V gave up 7 bases and J gave up 6 bases, with 14 bases separating them. This CDR3 contains 13 residues. CDR3 in amino acids: CASTRQPGDTQYF. The CDR3 region has the DNA TGTGCCAGCACCCGCCAACCGGGGGATACGCAGTATTTT.

The chain is built from TRBV20-1 and TRBJ1-2; D gene ambiguous. This CDR3 has 11 residues. V dropped 3 bases and J dropped 8 bases, with 10 bases sitting between them. Germline V lookup: CDR1 DFQATT, CDR2 SNEGSKA (reference sequence). CDR3 nucleotide sequence: TGCAGTGCTAGGGGCCCTGGGGGCTACACCTTC. This translates into CSARGPGGYTF.

The gene calls are TRBV21-1 and TRBJ1-2; the table's D call, TRBD1, was not checked against the DNA. TRBV21-1 is an annotated pseudogene. The CDR3 contains 17 residues. DNA of the CDR3: TGTGCCAGCAGTACACTGGGGACAGGGGAACGTAACTATGGCTACACCTTC. Its protein product is CASSTLGTGERNYGYTF.

The rearrangement joins TRBV11-2 to TRBJ2-3; a possible D gene is TRBD1 (5 bases). The CDR3 sequence is 16 residues long. V was trimmed by 5 bases and J by 0 bases, leaving 15 bases between them. The germline gives CDR1 SGHAT, CDR2 FQNNGV. The CDR3 loop is CASSISQGRSTDTQYF. The CDR3 region has the DNA TGTGCCAGCAGCATATCCCAGGGTCGGAGCACAGATACGCAGTATTTT.

This clone occurred many times. The J gene is TRBJ1-2, the V gene TRBV7-2; tentative D call: TRBD1 (5 bases). This CDR3 contains 13 residues. With 6 bases removed from V and 4 bases from J, the gap between germline ends came to 12 bases. Germline V CDR1 and CDR2: SGHTA, FQGNSA. CDR3 sequence: CASSSAGGYGYTF. As DNA, the CDR3 is TGTGCCAGCAGTTCGGCCGGGGGCTATGGCTACACCTTC.

The chain recombines TRBV28 with TRBJ1-2; 8 bases match TRBD1. The CDR3 length is 16 residues. In germline, CDR1 is MDHEN, CDR2 SYDVKM. The ends lost 7 bases at V and 4 bases at J; junction bases unmatched: 14. The CDR3 region is CASTIMGQGAAYGYTF. In DNA, the CDR3 is TGTGCCAGCACCATAATGGGGCAGGGGGCAGCCTATGGCTACACCTTC.